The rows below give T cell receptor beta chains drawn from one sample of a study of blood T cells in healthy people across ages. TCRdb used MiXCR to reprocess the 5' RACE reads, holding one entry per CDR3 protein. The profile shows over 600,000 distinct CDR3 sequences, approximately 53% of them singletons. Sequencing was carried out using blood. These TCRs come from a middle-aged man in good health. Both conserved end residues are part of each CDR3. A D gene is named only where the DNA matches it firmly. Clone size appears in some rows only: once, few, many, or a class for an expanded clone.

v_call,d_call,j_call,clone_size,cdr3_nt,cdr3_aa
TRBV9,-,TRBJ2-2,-,TGTGCCAGCAGCGTAGGATGGGGTGCCGGGGAGCTGTTTTTT,CASSVGWGAGELFF
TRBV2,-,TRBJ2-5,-,TGTGCCAGCAGTGAACAGGACCTTCAAGAGACCCAGTACTTC,CASSEQDLQETQYF
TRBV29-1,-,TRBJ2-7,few,TGCAGCGTTGCGGAAACAGGGTCCTACGAGCAGTACTTC,CSVAETGSYEQYF
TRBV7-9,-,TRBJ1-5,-,TGTGCCAGCAGCTCCGGGGGGTACAATCAGCCCCAGCATTTT,CASSSGGYNQPQHF
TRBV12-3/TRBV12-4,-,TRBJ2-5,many,TGTGCCAGCAGTTTGTCTAGAGGCGAGACCCAGTACTTC,CASSLSRGETQYF
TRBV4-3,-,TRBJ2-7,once,TGCGCCAGCAGCCAGGCCTATCCCTACGAGCAGTACTTC,CASSQAYPYEQYF
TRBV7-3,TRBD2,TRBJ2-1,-,TGTGCCAGCAGCTTAGTAGCGGGAGAGACATACAATGAGCAGTTCTTC,CASSLVAGETYNEQFF
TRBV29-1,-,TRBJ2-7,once,TGCAGCGTGGGTCCCGGAGGGTATACATCCTACGAGCAGTACTTC,CSVGPGGYTSYEQYF
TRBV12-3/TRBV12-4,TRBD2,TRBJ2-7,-,TGTGCCAGCAGTTTAGGGGACTATAACGAGCAGTACTTC,CASSLGDYNEQYF
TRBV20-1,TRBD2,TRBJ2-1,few,TGCAGTGCTCCCGTAGCGGGGCGCTACAATGAGCAGTTCTTC,CSAPVAGRYNEQFF
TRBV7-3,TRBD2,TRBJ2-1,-,TGTGCCAGCAGCAGAGACCTAGCGGGAGCGGGTAATGAGCAGTTCTTC,CASSRDLAGAGNEQFF
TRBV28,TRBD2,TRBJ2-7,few,TGTGTCAGCCGGCCGCGGGGGGTTCGATACGAGCAGTACTTC,CVSRPRGVRYEQYF
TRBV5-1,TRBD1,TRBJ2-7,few,TGCGCCAGCAGCTTGGTCTTCGGGGACAGCACTTACGAGCAGTACTTC,CASSLVFGDSTYEQYF
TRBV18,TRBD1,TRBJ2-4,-,TGTGCCAGCTCACCAGCACAGGGGGGAAACATTCAGTACTTC,CASSPAQGGNIQYF
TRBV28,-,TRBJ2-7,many,TGTGCCAGCAGCAGGGACCCCGTGAGCTCCTACGAGCAGTACTTC,CASSRDPVSSYEQYF
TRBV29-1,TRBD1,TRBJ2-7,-,TGCAGCGTTCAATCAGGGGGTTCTTTCTACGAGCAGTACTTC,CSVQSGGSFYEQYF
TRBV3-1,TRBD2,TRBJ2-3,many,TGTGCCAGCAGGCAGCGGGGAACAGATACGCAGTATTTT,CASRQRGTDTQYF
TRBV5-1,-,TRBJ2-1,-,TGCGCCAGCAGCTCCCCCGGTTATTCCTACAATGAGCAGTTCTTC,CASSSPGYSYNEQFF
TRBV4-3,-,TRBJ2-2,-,TGCGCCAGCAGCCAGACTCGCGCCCCGAACACCGGGGAGCTGTTTTTT,CASSQTRAPNTGELFF
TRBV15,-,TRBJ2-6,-,TGTGCCACCAGCAGAGATGTCTCTGGGGCCAACGTCCTGACTTTC,CATSRDVSGANVLTF
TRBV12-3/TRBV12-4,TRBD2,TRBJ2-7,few,TGTGCCAGCAGCGTTACGCAAGGACTAGCGGGGGCCCAAAGCGAGCAGTACTTC,CASSVTQGLAGAQSEQYF
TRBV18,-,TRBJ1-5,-,TGTGCCAGCTCACCGAGACCCAATAGGGTACAGCCCCAGCATTTT,CASSPRPNRVQPQHF
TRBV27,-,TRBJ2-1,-,TGTGCCAGCAGGTTAGGGGGATATGAGCAGTTCTTC,CASRLGGYEQFF
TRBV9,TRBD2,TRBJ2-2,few,TGTGCCAGCAGCGTAGGACTAGCGGGAGGGCACGGGGAGCTGTTTTTT,CASSVGLAGGHGELFF
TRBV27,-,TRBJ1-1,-,TGTGCCAGCGGGTTCACTGAAGCTTTCTTT,CASGFTEAFF
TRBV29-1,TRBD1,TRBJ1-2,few,TGCAGCGTTGAAGAAACCAGGGGGCCCGTCGGCTACACCTTC,CSVEETRGPVGYTF
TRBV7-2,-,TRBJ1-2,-,TGTGCCAGCAGCGACCCCGGGCAGAACTATGGCTACACCTTC,CASSDPGQNYGYTF
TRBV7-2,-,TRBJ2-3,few,TGTGCCAGCAGCTTAGCGGGAACAGGGTTAGATACGCAGTATTTT,CASSLAGTGLDTQYF
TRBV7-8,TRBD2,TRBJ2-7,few,TGTGCCAGCAGCTTATCACTAGCGGCCTACGAGCAGTACTTC,CASSLSLAAYEQYF
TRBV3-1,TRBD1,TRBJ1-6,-,TGTGCCAGCAGCCGAAGGACCGGGACAGGGGGTACGAATTCACCCCTCCACTTT,CASSRRTGTGGTNSPLHF
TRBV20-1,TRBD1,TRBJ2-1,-,TGCAGTGCTCCTCACCGGGGACAGGGTAACCATGAGCAGTTCTTC,CSAPHRGQGNHEQFF
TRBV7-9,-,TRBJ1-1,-,TGTGCCAGCAGCTTAGACGGGGGGCAAGGAACTGAAGCTTTCTTT,CASSLDGGQGTEAFF
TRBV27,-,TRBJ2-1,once,TGTGCCAGCAGTTCGCTTGGGGGTGGGATTAACTTCAATGAGCAGTTCTTC,CASSSLGGGINFNEQFF
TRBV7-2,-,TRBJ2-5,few,TGTGCCAGCAGCCCATCGGTCCGGGAGACCCAGTACTTC,CASSPSVRETQYF
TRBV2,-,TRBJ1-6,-,TGTGCCAGCAGTGACGGGGGTATCAGATATTCACCCCTCCACTTT,CASSDGGIRYSPLHF
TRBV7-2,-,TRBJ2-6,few,TGTGCCAGCAGCTTCGGGATCACGTACAGATCTGGGGCCAACGTCCTGACTTTC,CASSFGITYRSGANVLTF
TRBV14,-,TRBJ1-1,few,TGTGCCAGCAGCCAAGATATGGGACACGCTTTCTTT,CASSQDMGHAFF
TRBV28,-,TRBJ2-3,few,TGTGCCAGCAGTTTACTCCGGGGCCTCTCGGGAAGGGATACGCAGTATTTT,CASSLLRGLSGRDTQYF
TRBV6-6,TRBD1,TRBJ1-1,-,TGTGCCAGCAGTTACCTATCGACAGGGGATGACACTGAAGCTTTCTTT,CASSYLSTGDDTEAFF
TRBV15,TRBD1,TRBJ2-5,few,TGTGCCATCGAACCGGGACAGGGGGCGGAGGAGACCCAGTACTTC,CAIEPGQGAEETQYF
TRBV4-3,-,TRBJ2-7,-,TGCGCCAGCAGCCAGTCAAACCCGGGTGGGGACGAGCAGTACTTC,CASSQSNPGGDEQYF
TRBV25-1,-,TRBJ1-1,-,TGTGCCAGCAGTGAACTATGGGACACTGAAGCTTTCTTT,CASSELWDTEAFF
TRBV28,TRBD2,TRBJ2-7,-,TGTGCCAGCAAGCTAGCGGGAGGCTACTACGAGCAGTACTTC,CASKLAGGYYEQYF
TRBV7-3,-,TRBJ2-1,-,TGTGCCAGCAGGACCGACTCGTACAATGAGCAGTTCTTC,CASRTDSYNEQFF
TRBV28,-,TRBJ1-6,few,TGTGCCAGCAGTCTCGGGACCCAATCACCCCTCCACTTT,CASSLGTQSPLHF
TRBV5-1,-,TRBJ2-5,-,TGCGCCAGCAGCTTGGAGGGCAGGAAAGAGACCCAGTACTTC,CASSLEGRKETQYF